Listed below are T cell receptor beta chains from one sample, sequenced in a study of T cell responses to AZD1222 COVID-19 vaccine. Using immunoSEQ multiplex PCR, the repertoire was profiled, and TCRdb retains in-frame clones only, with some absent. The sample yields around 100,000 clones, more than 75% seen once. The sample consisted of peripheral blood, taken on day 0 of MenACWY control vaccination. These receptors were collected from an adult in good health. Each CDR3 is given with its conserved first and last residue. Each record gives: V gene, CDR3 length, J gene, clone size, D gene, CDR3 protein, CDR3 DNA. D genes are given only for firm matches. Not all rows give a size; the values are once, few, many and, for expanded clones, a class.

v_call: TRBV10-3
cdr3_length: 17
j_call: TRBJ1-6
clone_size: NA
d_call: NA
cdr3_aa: CAISEWGAGVNNSPLHF
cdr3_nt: TGTGCCATCAGTGAGTGGGGTGCAGGAGTCAATAATTCACCCCTCCACTTT

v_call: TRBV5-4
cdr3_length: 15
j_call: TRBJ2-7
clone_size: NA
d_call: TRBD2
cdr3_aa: CASSPNSGRAHEQYF
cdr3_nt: TGTGCCAGCAGCCCTAATAGCGGGAGGGCCCACGAGCAGTACTTC

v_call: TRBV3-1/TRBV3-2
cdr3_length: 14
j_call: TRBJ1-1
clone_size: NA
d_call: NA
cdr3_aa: CASSLGQRNTEAFF
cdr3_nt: TGTGCCAGCAGCCTCGGACAGAGGAACACTGAAGCTTTCTTT

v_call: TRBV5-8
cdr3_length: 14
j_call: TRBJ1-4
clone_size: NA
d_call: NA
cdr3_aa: CASSQGRVGEKLFF
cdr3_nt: TGTGCCAGCAGCCAGGGCCGGGTGGGTGAAAAACTGTTTTTT

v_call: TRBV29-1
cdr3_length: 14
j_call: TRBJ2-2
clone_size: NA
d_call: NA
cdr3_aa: CSVGKGLNTGELFF
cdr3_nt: TGCAGCGTTGGGAAGGGACTGAACACCGGGGAGCTGTTTTTT

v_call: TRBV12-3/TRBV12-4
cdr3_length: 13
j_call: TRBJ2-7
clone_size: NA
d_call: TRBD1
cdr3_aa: CASSLQGSGEQYF
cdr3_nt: TGTGCCAGCAGCCTACAGGGGAGTGGCGAGCAGTACTTC

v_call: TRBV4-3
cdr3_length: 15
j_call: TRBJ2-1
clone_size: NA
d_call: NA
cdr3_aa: CASSLVWGLSNEQFF
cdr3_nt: TGCGCCAGCAGCCTGGTATGGGGGCTTTCTAATGAGCAGTTCTTC

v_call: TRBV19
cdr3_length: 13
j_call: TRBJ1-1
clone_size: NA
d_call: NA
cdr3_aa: CASSIDRNTEAFF
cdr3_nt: TGTGCCAGTAGTATAGACAGGAACACTGAAGCTTTCTTT

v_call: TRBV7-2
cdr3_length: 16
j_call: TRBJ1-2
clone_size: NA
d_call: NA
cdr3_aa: CASSREGPGPGYGYTF
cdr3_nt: TGTGCCAGCAGCCGGGAGGGTCCGGGTCCTGGCTATGGCTACACCTTC

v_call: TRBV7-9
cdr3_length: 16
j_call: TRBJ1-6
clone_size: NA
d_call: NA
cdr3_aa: CASSYVGGSYNSPLHF
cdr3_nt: TGTGCCAGCAGCTACGTCGGGGGCTCCTATAATTCACCCCTCCACTTT

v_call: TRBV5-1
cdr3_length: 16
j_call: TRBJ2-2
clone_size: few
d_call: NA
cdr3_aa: CASSLLLEENTGELFF
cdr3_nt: TGCGCCAGCAGCTTGCTCTTGGAAGAGAACACCGGGGAGCTGTTTTTT

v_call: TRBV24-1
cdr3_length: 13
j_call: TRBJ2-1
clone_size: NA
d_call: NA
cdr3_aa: CATSAHRPNEQFF
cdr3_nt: TGTGCCACCAGTGCCCACAGGCCCAATGAGCAGTTCTTC

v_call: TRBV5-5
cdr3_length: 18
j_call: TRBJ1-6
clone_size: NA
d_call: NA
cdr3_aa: CASSLSPQRQEYNSPLHF
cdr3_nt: TGTGCCAGCAGCTTGTCTCCGCAGAGACAGGAGTATAATTCACCCCTCCACTTT

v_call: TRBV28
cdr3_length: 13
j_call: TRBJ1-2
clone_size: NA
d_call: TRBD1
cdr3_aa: CASRGDSLYGYTF
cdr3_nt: TGTGCCAGCAGAGGGGACAGCCTTTATGGCTACACCTTC

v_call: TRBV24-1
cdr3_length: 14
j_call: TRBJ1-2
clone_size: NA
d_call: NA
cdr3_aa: CATSDFRQEYGYTF
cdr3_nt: TGTGCCACCAGTGATTTTAGGCAGGAGTATGGCTACACCTTC

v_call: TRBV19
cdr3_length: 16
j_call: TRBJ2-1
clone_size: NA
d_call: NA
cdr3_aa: CASSKSLGQGKNEQFF
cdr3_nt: TGTGCCAGTAGTAAGTCTCTGGGGCAGGGTAAGAATGAGCAGTTCTTC

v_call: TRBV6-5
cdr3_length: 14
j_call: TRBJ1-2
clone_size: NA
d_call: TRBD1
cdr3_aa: CASRAWTGSYGYTF
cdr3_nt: TGTGCCAGCAGGGCATGGACAGGGAGCTATGGCTACACCTTC

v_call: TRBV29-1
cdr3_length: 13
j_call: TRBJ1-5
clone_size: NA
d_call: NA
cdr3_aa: CSVKKDRDQPQHF
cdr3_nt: TGCAGCGTTAAGAAAGACAGAGATCAGCCCCAGCATTTT

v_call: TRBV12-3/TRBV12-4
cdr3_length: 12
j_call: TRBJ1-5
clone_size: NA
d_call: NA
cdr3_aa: CASSFYNQPQHF
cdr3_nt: TGTGCCAGCAGTTTTTACAATCAGCCCCAGCATTTT

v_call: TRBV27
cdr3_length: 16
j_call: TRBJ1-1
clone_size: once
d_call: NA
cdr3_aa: CASSEDSGVWYTEAFF
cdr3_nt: TGTGCCAGCAGTGAGGACAGCGGGGTGTGGTACACTGAAGCTTTCTTT

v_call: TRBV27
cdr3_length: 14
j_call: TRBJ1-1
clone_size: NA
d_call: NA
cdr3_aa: CASRRGGKHTEAFF
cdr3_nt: TGTGCCAGCAGGAGAGGGGGGAAGCACACTGAAGCTTTCTTT

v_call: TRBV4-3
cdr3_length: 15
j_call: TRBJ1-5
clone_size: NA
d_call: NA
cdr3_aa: CASSQEWGSNQPQHF
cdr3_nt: TGCGCCAGCAGCCAAGAGTGGGGTAGCAATCAGCCCCAGCATTTT

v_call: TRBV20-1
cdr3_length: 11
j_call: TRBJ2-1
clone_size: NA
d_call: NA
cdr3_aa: CSTDRYNEQFF
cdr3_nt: TGCAGTACCGACCGATACAATGAGCAGTTCTTC

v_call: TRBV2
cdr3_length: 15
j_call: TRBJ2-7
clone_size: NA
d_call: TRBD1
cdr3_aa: CASSGRDRGPYEQYF
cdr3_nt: TGTGCCAGCAGTGGCCGGGACAGGGGACCCTACGAGCAGTACTTC